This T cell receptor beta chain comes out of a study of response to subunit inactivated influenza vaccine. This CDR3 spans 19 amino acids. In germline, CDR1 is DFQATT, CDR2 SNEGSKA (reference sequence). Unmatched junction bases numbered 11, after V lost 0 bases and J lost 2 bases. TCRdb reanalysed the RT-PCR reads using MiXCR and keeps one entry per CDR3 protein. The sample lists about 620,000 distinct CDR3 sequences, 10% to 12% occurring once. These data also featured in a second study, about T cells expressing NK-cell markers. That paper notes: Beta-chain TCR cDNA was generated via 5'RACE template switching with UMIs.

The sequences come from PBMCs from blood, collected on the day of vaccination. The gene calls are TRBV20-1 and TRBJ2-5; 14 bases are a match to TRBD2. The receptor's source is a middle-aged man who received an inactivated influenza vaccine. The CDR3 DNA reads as TGCAGTGCTAGAGATCCGCGACTAGCGGGGGGGCCCGGTCAAGAGACCCAGTACTTC. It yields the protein CSARDPRLAGGPGQETQYF.